Listed below are T cell receptor beta chains from one sample, sequenced in a study of T cells in localized non-small cell lung cancer. Clones were sequenced by immunoSEQ multiplex PCR, and TCRdb holds only the in-frame ones, with some missing. The sample holds approximately 26,000 clones; around 83% are singletons and the top ten take around 4.1%. Sequencing was performed on peripheral blood, taken before any cancer treatment. Source of these receptors: a woman aged 40-69 years with stage I lung adenocarcinoma. CDR3s include the opening cysteine and the closing phenylalanine or tryptophan. Fields, in order: clone size, D gene, J gene, V gene, CDR3 protein, CDR3 DNA. The D gene is left open where the match is weak. Clone size, where shown, is once, few, many, or a class for clones that have expanded.

abundance: few; d_gene: TRBD1; j_gene: TRBJ1-2; v_gene: TRBV4-3; CDR3aa: CASSGLSGGAGDGYTF; CDR3nt: TGCGCCAGCAGCGGTCTTTCAGGGGGTGCGGGGGATGGCTACACCTTC
abundance: -; d_gene: TRBD1; j_gene: TRBJ2-6; v_gene: TRBV27; CDR3aa: CASSQDRGTGANVLTF; CDR3nt: TGTGCCAGCAGCCAGGACAGGGGAACTGGGGCCAACGTCCTGACTTTC
abundance: -; d_gene: -; j_gene: TRBJ1-2; v_gene: TRBV6-5; CDR3aa: CASSYRGRGYTF; CDR3nt: TGTGCCAGCAGTTACCGGGGTCGCGGCTACACCTTC
abundance: few; d_gene: -; j_gene: TRBJ1-6; v_gene: TRBV30; CDR3aa: CAWLQGSYNSPLHF; CDR3nt: TGTGCCTGGCTTCAGGGATCCTATAATTCACCCCTCCACTTT
abundance: -; d_gene: -; j_gene: TRBJ2-3; v_gene: TRBV7-9; CDR3aa: CASSSTGAGTDTQYF; CDR3nt: TGTGCCAGCAGCTCGACGGGGGCAGGCACAGATACGCAGTATTTT
abundance: -; d_gene: -; j_gene: TRBJ1-1; v_gene: TRBV25-1; CDR3aa: CASKPGHVNTEAFF; CDR3nt: TGTGCCAGCAAGCCGGGACACGTGAACACTGAAGCTTTCTTT
abundance: -; d_gene: TRBD2; j_gene: TRBJ2-2; v_gene: TRBV7-2; CDR3aa: CASSGFGGGMLYTGELFF; CDR3nt: TGTGCCAGCAGCGGATTTGGCGGGGGTATGCTATACACCGGGGAGCTGTTTTTT
abundance: -; d_gene: TRBD1; j_gene: TRBJ2-1; v_gene: TRBV4-3; CDR3aa: CASSQDGGTGGHNEQFF; CDR3nt: TGCGCCAGCAGCCAAGATGGTGGGACAGGGGGCCACAATGAGCAGTTCTTC
abundance: -; d_gene: -; j_gene: TRBJ1-1; v_gene: TRBV27; CDR3aa: CASSLYADTEAFF; CDR3nt: TGTGCCAGCAGTTTGTACGCGGACACTGAAGCTTTCTTT
abundance: -; d_gene: TRBD1; j_gene: TRBJ2-7; v_gene: TRBV6-5; CDR3aa: CASSRDRSSYEQYF; CDR3nt: TGTGCCAGCAGCCGGGACAGGAGCTCCTACGAGCAGTACTTC
abundance: -; d_gene: -; j_gene: TRBJ1-1; v_gene: TRBV5-1; CDR3aa: CASSLDGGRNTEAFF; CDR3nt: TGCGCCAGCAGCTTGGATGGGGGAAGGAACACTGAAGCTTTCTTT
abundance: -; d_gene: -; j_gene: TRBJ1-6; v_gene: TRBV7-2; CDR3aa: CASSPGRGSPLHF; CDR3nt: TGTGCCAGCAGCCCCGGTCGTGGATCACCCCTCCACTTT
abundance: -; d_gene: TRBD2; j_gene: TRBJ2-5; v_gene: TRBV6-5; CDR3aa: CASSYSGGGAGETQYF; CDR3nt: TGTGCCAGCAGTTACTCCGGCGGGGGGGCCGGTGAGACCCAGTACTTC
abundance: -; d_gene: -; j_gene: TRBJ1-2; v_gene: TRBV6-5; CDR3aa: CASSYSRPDRSYGYTF; CDR3nt: TGTGCCAGCAGTTACTCGAGGCCTGACAGGTCCTATGGCTACACCTTC
abundance: -; d_gene: -; j_gene: TRBJ1-2; v_gene: TRBV6-1; CDR3aa: CASSERRLYGYTF; CDR3nt: TGTGCCAGCAGTGAAAGACGTTTATATGGCTACACCTTC
abundance: -; d_gene: -; j_gene: TRBJ2-5; v_gene: TRBV7-2; CDR3aa: CASSDPGQTQYF; CDR3nt: TGTGCCAGCAGCGACCCCGGCCAGACCCAGTACTTC
abundance: few; d_gene: -; j_gene: TRBJ1-6; v_gene: TRBV6-5; CDR3aa: CASSSTPSSYNSPLHF; CDR3nt: TGTGCCAGCAGTTCAACGCCTAGCTCCTATAATTCACCCCTCCACTTT
abundance: -; d_gene: TRBD1; j_gene: TRBJ1-1; v_gene: TRBV19; CDR3aa: CASRPPGQGNTEAFF; CDR3nt: TGTGCCAGTAGGCCACCGGGACAGGGAAACACTGAAGCTTTCTTT
abundance: -; d_gene: -; j_gene: TRBJ1-2; v_gene: TRBV27; CDR3aa: CASSLRGANYGYTF; CDR3nt: TGTGCCAGCAGTTTACGGGGGGCGAACTATGGCTACACCTTC
abundance: -; d_gene: -; j_gene: TRBJ2-2; v_gene: TRBV18; CDR3aa: CASSPSFRATGELFF; CDR3nt: TGTGCCAGCTCACCATCATTCAGGGCAACCGGGGAGCTGTTTTTT
abundance: -; d_gene: TRBD2; j_gene: TRBJ2-5; v_gene: TRBV14; CDR3aa: CASSQGRLAGLETQYF; CDR3nt: TGTGCCAGCAGCCAAGGTAGACTAGCGGGGCTCGAGACCCAGTACTTC
abundance: few; d_gene: -; j_gene: TRBJ1-1; v_gene: TRBV27; CDR3aa: CASSFHPGVSTEAFF; CDR3nt: TGTGCCAGCAGTTTTCATCCAGGGGTAAGCACTGAAGCTTTCTTT
abundance: medium-sized; d_gene: -; j_gene: TRBJ1-5; v_gene: TRBV2; CDR3aa: CASSFSDRQPQHF; CDR3nt: TGTGCCAGCAGTTTCTCGGACAGACAGCCCCAGCATTTT
abundance: -; d_gene: -; j_gene: TRBJ2-7; v_gene: TRBV5-1; CDR3aa: CASSENWGIRYEQYF; CDR3nt: TGCGCCAGCAGCGAAAATTGGGGGATTCGCTACGAGCAGTACTTC
abundance: -; d_gene: -; j_gene: TRBJ2-2; v_gene: TRBV7-6; CDR3aa: CASSLVRNTGELFF; CDR3nt: TGTGCCAGCAGCTTAGTAAGGAACACCGGGGAGCTGTTTTTT
abundance: -; d_gene: TRBD2; j_gene: TRBJ2-1; v_gene: TRBV5-1; CDR3aa: CASSLGLAGGGEQFF; CDR3nt: TGCGCCAGCAGCTTGGGACTAGCTGGTGGAGGTGAGCAGTTCTTC
abundance: -; d_gene: -; j_gene: TRBJ1-5; v_gene: TRBV7-2; CDR3aa: CASSRPGPNQPQHF; CDR3nt: TGTGCCAGCAGTCGCCCGGGCCCCAATCAGCCCCAGCATTTT
abundance: -; d_gene: -; j_gene: TRBJ1-6; v_gene: TRBV5-1; CDR3aa: CASSGHRVGNSPLHF; CDR3nt: TGCGCCAGCAGCGGACACAGGGTGGGTAATTCACCCCTCCACTTT
abundance: -; d_gene: TRBD1; j_gene: TRBJ1-2; v_gene: TRBV2; CDR3aa: CASRMGQVVPLDGYTF; CDR3nt: TGTGCCAGCAGGATGGGACAGGTTGTGCCCCTGGATGGCTACACCTTC
abundance: -; d_gene: -; j_gene: TRBJ1-1; v_gene: TRBV2; CDR3aa: CASSQGLIHTEAFF; CDR3nt: TGTGCCAGCAGCCAGGGGTTAATCCACACTGAAGCTTTCTTT
abundance: once; d_gene: -; j_gene: TRBJ1-1; v_gene: TRBV5-5; CDR3aa: CASTPGLRQNTEAFF; CDR3nt: TGTGCCAGCACCCCCGGGCTCAGGCAGAACACTGAAGCTTTCTTT
abundance: few; d_gene: -; j_gene: TRBJ1-6; v_gene: TRBV13; CDR3aa: CASSSASELDTLHF; CDR3nt: TGTGCCAGCAGCTCCGCTTCCGAGTTGGACACCCTCCACTTT
abundance: -; d_gene: -; j_gene: TRBJ2-5; v_gene: TRBV5-1; CDR3aa: CASSLGAQETQYF; CDR3nt: TGCGCCAGCAGCTTAGGGGCCCAAGAGACCCAGTACTTC
abundance: -; d_gene: -; j_gene: TRBJ2-1; v_gene: TRBV7-3; CDR3aa: CASSSALVAYNEQFF; CDR3nt: TGTGCCAGCAGCTCGGCGCTCGTTGCCTACAATGAGCAGTTCTTC
abundance: -; d_gene: -; j_gene: TRBJ2-7; v_gene: TRBV19; CDR3aa: CASSIDHGYEQYF; CDR3nt: TGTGCCAGTAGTATAGATCACGGGTACGAGCAGTACTTC
abundance: -; d_gene: -; j_gene: TRBJ2-3; v_gene: TRBV6-6; CDR3aa: CASTPRLADTQYF; CDR3nt: TGTGCCAGCACTCCCCGACTAGCAGATACGCAGTATTTT
abundance: few; d_gene: TRBD1; j_gene: TRBJ1-3; v_gene: TRBV11-2; CDR3aa: CASSPGTGADTIYF; CDR3nt: TGTGCCAGCAGTCCCGGGACAGGGGCGGACACCATATATTTT
abundance: -; d_gene: TRBD1; j_gene: TRBJ1-2; v_gene: TRBV5-1; CDR3aa: CASSPQGAGYTF; CDR3nt: TGCGCCAGCAGCCCACAGGGGGCAGGCTACACCTTC
abundance: -; d_gene: -; j_gene: TRBJ2-2; v_gene: TRBV21-1; CDR3aa: CASSPPGQPNTGELFF; CDR3nt: TGTGCCAGCAGCCCACCGGGGCAGCCGAACACCGGGGAGCTGTTTTTT
abundance: -; d_gene: TRBD1; j_gene: TRBJ1-2; v_gene: TRBV7-3; CDR3aa: CASSLGASRGDRANGYTF; CDR3nt: TGTGCCAGCAGCTTGGGAGCTAGTAGGGGTGACAGGGCAAATGGCTACACCTTC
abundance: medium-sized; d_gene: -; j_gene: TRBJ1-1; v_gene: TRBV7-9; CDR3aa: CASSISDRSNTEAFF; CDR3nt: TGTGCCAGCAGCATTTCCGACCGGTCGAACACTGAAGCTTTCTTT
abundance: -; d_gene: -; j_gene: TRBJ1-2; v_gene: TRBV9; CDR3aa: CASSMGLSYGYTF; CDR3nt: TGTGCCAGCAGCATGGGACTGTCTTATGGCTACACCTTC
abundance: few; d_gene: TRBD1; j_gene: TRBJ1-6; v_gene: TRBV19; CDR3aa: CASSPRRAGTVNSPLHF; CDR3nt: TGTGCCAGTAGTCCTCGTCGGGCAGGGACAGTTAATTCACCCCTCCACTTT
abundance: -; d_gene: -; j_gene: TRBJ1-1; v_gene: TRBV10-2; CDR3aa: CASQGYTEAFF; CDR3nt: TGCGCCAGCCAGGGATACACTGAAGCTTTCTTT
abundance: -; d_gene: TRBD1; j_gene: TRBJ2-5; v_gene: TRBV6-5; CDR3aa: CASKGTGALQETQYF; CDR3nt: TGTGCCAGCAAGGGGACAGGGGCTCTTCAAGAGACCCAGTACTTC
abundance: -; d_gene: -; j_gene: TRBJ1-4; v_gene: TRBV15; CDR3aa: CATSRDRVSATNEKLFF; CDR3nt: TGTGCCACCAGCAGAGATAGGGTCAGCGCAACTAATGAAAAACTGTTTTTT
abundance: -; d_gene: TRBD2; j_gene: TRBJ2-3; v_gene: TRBV19; CDR3aa: CASRRAGVTDTQYF; CDR3nt: TGTGCCAGTAGAAGAGCGGGGGTCACAGATACGCAGTATTTT
abundance: -; d_gene: TRBD1; j_gene: TRBJ2-2; v_gene: TRBV7-9; CDR3aa: CASSLGTGRNTGELFF; CDR3nt: TGTGCCAGCAGCTTAGGGACAGGACGGAACACCGGGGAGCTGTTTTTT
abundance: -; d_gene: -; j_gene: TRBJ1-1; v_gene: TRBV6-5; CDR3aa: CASSYPGPVSEAFF; CDR3nt: TGTGCCAGCAGTTACCCGGGTCCGGTATCTGAAGCTTTCTTT
abundance: -; d_gene: -; j_gene: TRBJ1-2; v_gene: TRBV29-1; CDR3aa: CSVGQGANYGYTF; CDR3nt: TGCAGCGTTGGGCAGGGAGCTAACTATGGCTACACCTTC
abundance: -; d_gene: TRBD2; j_gene: TRBJ2-1; v_gene: TRBV2; CDR3aa: CASESGGDTYNEQFF; CDR3nt: TGTGCCAGTGAAAGCGGGGGGGATACCTACAATGAGCAGTTCTTC
abundance: -; d_gene: -; j_gene: TRBJ1-1; v_gene: TRBV6-6; CDR3aa: CASSRDRNTEAFF; CDR3nt: TGTGCCAGCAGTCGAGACAGGAACACTGAAGCTTTCTTT
abundance: -; d_gene: -; j_gene: TRBJ2-1; v_gene: TRBV5-4; CDR3aa: CASRFQTGTGKQFF; CDR3nt: TGTGCCAGCAGGTTTCAAACCGGGACTGGGAAACAGTTCTTC